These 5 T cell receptor beta chains were all obtained from the same sample, sequenced in a study of blood T cell repertoires in COVID-19. Using immunoSEQ multiplex PCR, the repertoire was profiled, and TCRdb retains in-frame clones only, with some absent. This sample carries some 140,000 clones, approximately 86% of them seen once, and the ten largest clones take around 0.63%. The sample taken for sequencing was peripheral blood. The receptor set was obtained from a man aged 55 to 70 with COVID-19, enrolled during active disease.

The gene calls are TRBV20-1 and TRBJ1-2; no reliable D call. This CDR3 region has 12 residues. CDR1 is DFQATT and CDR2 is SNEGSKA in the germline V gene (reference sequence). Trimming took 3 bases from V and 4 from J, leaving 9 bases between them. The chain's CDR3 is CSASDGAYGYTF. In DNA form, the CDR3 reads TGCAGTGCTAGTGACGGAGCCTATGGCTACACCTTC.

The J gene is TRBJ1-1, the V gene TRBV4-3; 7 positions match TRBD1. Trimming cost V 1 base and J 5 bases; bases outside gene matches: 7. Germline loops: CDR1 LGHNA, CDR2 YSLEER. The CDR3 runs to 15 residues. CDR3 sequence: CASSQAAGQSTEAFF. Written as DNA, the CDR3 is TGCGCCAGCAGCCAAGCCGCGGGACAGTCTACTGAAGCTTTCTTT.

The chain links TRBV13 to TRBJ2-3, with D perhaps TRBD2 (6 bases). V lost 0 bases and J lost 4, with 11 bases in between. The CDR3 has 15 residues. Germline assignment: CDR1 PRHDT and CDR2 FYEKMQ (reference sequence). The CDR3 here is CASSLGRGGSDTQYF. The CDR3 DNA follows: TGTGCCAGCAGCTTAGGCCGTGGGGGGTCAGATACGCAGTATTTT.

The J gene is TRBJ2-1, the V gene TRBV6-5, with D perhaps matching TRBD2 (6 bases). CDR3 length: 16 amino acids. Trimming stripped 3 bases from V and 0 bases from J, with 12 bases between. Germline V CDR1 and CDR2: MNHEY, SVGAGI. The CDR3 DNA sequence: TGTGCCAGCAGTTATGTCGGGGGAAACTCCTACAATGAGCAGTTCTTC. This encodes CASSYVGGNSYNEQFF.

As DNA, the CDR3 is TGTGCCAGTACGGAGGGATGGCCCTATAATTCACCCCTCCACTTT. Translating it yields CASTEGWPYNSPLHF. The rearrangement uses TRBV19 and TRBJ1-6; D uncertain. The CDR3 contains 15 residues. CDR1 is LNHDA, CDR2 SQIVND, per germline (reference sequence). The V end lost 7 bases, the J end lost 2 bases, and 12 bases lay between the germline ends.